The clone carrying this T cell receptor beta chain is large by share. Its specificity is unknown. Sorting of live CD3+CD8+TCRalphabeta+ cells by PD-1 and/or TIGIT gave four subsets. The entry originates in a study of circulating CD8 cells and anti-PD-1 response in melanoma. Study-level results: TIGIT repertoires were least diverse, DNEG repertoires most diverse. Generally, no replicate experiments were performed. Under 7.5% of TRB clonotypes were shared between subsets at M1.

V gave up 6 bases and J gave up 0 bases, with 14 bases separating them. This CDR3 comprises 16 residues. Germline CDR1 and CDR2: ENHRY and SYGVKD. Each library started from roughly 15 ng of total RNA using the QIAseq Immune Repertoire TCR panel. One entry per CDR3 protein, called by TCRdb with MiXCR from the reads. The sample carries over a thousand distinct CDR3 sequences, more than 9% recorded once. The sample was CD8+ T cells from PBMCs, taken at baseline or after one month of anti-PD-1 therapy (not recorded which). The chain has TRBV10-3 and TRBJ2-2; D remains ambiguous. The receptor was isolated from a human donor with melanoma. The CDR3 spells CAISLDPISNTGELFF. CDR3 in DNA: TGTGCCATCAGCTTGGACCCAATTTCGAACACCGGGGAGCTGTTTTTT.